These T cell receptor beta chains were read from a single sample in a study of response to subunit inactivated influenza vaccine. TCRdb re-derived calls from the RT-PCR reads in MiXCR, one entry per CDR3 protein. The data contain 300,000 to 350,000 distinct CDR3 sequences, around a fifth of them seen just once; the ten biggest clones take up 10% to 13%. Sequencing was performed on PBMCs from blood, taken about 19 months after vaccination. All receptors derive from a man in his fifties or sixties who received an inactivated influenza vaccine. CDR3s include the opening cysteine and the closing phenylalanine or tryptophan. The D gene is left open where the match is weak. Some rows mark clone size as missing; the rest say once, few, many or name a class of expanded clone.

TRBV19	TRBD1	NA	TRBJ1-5	TGTGCCAGTAGTGACAGGGGGCACGGGTATCAGCCCCAGCATTTT	CASSDRGHGYQPQHF
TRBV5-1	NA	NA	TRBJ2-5	TGCGCCAGCAGCCCAGAGGACAGCCAAGAGACCCAGTACTTC	CASSPEDSQETQYF
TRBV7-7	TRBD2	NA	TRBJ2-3	TGTGCCAGCAGCTTGACTAGCGGGACAGCAGATATGCAGTATTTT	CASSLTSGTADMQYF
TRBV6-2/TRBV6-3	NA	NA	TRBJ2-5	TGTGCCAGCACCTCGACTAGGACCGTAGAGACCCAGTACTTC	CASTSTRTVETQYF
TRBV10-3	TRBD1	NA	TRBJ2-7	TGTGCCATCAGGAACCCGGGACAGCTCTACGAGCAGTACTTC	CAIRNPGQLYEQYF
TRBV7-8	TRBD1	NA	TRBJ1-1	TGTGCCAGCAGCGTGGGACAGGGAACGAACACTGAAGCTTTCTTT	CASSVGQGTNTEAFF
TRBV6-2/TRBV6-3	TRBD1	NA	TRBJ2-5	TGTGCCAGCAGGAGAGACAGGGGGGTGGAGACCCAGTACTTC	CASRRDRGVETQYF
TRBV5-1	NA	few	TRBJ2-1	TGCGCCAGCAGCTCGGACCACAACTCCTACAATGAGCAGTTCTTC	CASSSDHNSYNEQFF
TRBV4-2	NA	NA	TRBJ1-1	TGTGCCAGCAGCCAATTCCCAACAGGGCGTGACACTGAAGCTTTCTTT	CASSQFPTGRDTEAFF
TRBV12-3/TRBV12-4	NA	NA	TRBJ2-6	TGTGCCAGCAGTCACCTCGCCAGGAGCTCTGGGGCCAACGTCCTGACTTTC	CASSHLARSSGANVLTF
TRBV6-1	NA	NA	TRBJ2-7	TGTGCCAGCAGCTCCGACTGGGGTAAGAGCTCCTACGAGCAGTACTTC	CASSSDWGKSSYEQYF
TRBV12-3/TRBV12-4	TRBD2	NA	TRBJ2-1	TGTGCCAGCAGCCTAGCGGGGATCAACAATGAGCAGTTCTTC	CASSLAGINNEQFF
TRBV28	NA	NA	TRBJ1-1	TGTGCCAGCAGTTTGAGACTGCACACTGAAGCTTTCTTT	CASSLRLHTEAFF
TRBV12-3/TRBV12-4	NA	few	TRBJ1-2	TGTGCCAGCAGTTTAAACATCTATGGCTACACCTTC	CASSLNIYGYTF
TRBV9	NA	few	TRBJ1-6	TGTGCCAGCAGCTCCGCAGGGGATAATTCACCCCTCCACTTT	CASSSAGDNSPLHF
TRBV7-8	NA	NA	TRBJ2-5	TGTGCCAGCAGACCTAACCTGGTAGGGTTCCAAGAGACCCAGTACTTC	CASRPNLVGFQETQYF
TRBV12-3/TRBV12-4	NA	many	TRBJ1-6	TGTGCCAGCAGTCCCGACGGGTATAATTCACCCCTCCACTTT	CASSPDGYNSPLHF
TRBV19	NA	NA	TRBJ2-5	TGTGCCAGTGCGAGCCCGTCGGGGGAGACCCAGTACTTC	CASASPSGETQYF
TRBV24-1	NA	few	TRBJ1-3	TGTGCCCCCTGGAGGGAGGCTGGAAACACCATATATTTT	CAPWREAGNTIYF
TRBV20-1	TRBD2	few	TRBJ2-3	TGCAGTGCTCCGACCGGGACTAGCGGGAGCGGGACAGATACGCAGTATTTT	CSAPTGTSGSGTDTQYF
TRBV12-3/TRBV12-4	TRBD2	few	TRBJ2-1	TGTGCCAGCAGTTTGTCTAGCGGGGGGTTTGAGCAGTTCTTC	CASSLSSGGFEQFF
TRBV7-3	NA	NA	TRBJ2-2	TGTGCCAGCAGCCCCCAGGGTGTTGTGACCGGGGAGCTGTTTTTT	CASSPQGVVTGELFF
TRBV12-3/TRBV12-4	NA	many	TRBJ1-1	TGTGCCAGCAGTTTAGAGGGGAACACTGAAGCTTTCTTT	CASSLEGNTEAFF
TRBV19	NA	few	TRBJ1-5	TGTGCCAGTAGTTCAACCTGGAGGGGCAATCAGCCCCAGCATTTT	CASSSTWRGNQPQHF
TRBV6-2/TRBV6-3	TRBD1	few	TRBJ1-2	TGTGCCAGCAGAGGGACAGGGGGAGGATTGGACTATGGCTACACCTTC	CASRGTGGGLDYGYTF
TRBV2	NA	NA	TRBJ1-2	TGTGCCAGCAGTATGGACGGATACTATGGCTACACCTTC	CASSMDGYYGYTF
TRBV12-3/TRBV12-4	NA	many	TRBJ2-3	TGTGCCAGCAGGGGGCGAGGAGATACGCAGTATTTT	CASRGRGDTQYF
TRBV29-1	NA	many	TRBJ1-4	TGCAGCGGCAAGTCTAATGAAAAACTGTTTTTT	CSGKSNEKLFF
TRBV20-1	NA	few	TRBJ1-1	TGCAGTGCTAAAGGGGGACGGCGGAACACTGAAGCTTTCTTT	CSAKGGRRNTEAFF